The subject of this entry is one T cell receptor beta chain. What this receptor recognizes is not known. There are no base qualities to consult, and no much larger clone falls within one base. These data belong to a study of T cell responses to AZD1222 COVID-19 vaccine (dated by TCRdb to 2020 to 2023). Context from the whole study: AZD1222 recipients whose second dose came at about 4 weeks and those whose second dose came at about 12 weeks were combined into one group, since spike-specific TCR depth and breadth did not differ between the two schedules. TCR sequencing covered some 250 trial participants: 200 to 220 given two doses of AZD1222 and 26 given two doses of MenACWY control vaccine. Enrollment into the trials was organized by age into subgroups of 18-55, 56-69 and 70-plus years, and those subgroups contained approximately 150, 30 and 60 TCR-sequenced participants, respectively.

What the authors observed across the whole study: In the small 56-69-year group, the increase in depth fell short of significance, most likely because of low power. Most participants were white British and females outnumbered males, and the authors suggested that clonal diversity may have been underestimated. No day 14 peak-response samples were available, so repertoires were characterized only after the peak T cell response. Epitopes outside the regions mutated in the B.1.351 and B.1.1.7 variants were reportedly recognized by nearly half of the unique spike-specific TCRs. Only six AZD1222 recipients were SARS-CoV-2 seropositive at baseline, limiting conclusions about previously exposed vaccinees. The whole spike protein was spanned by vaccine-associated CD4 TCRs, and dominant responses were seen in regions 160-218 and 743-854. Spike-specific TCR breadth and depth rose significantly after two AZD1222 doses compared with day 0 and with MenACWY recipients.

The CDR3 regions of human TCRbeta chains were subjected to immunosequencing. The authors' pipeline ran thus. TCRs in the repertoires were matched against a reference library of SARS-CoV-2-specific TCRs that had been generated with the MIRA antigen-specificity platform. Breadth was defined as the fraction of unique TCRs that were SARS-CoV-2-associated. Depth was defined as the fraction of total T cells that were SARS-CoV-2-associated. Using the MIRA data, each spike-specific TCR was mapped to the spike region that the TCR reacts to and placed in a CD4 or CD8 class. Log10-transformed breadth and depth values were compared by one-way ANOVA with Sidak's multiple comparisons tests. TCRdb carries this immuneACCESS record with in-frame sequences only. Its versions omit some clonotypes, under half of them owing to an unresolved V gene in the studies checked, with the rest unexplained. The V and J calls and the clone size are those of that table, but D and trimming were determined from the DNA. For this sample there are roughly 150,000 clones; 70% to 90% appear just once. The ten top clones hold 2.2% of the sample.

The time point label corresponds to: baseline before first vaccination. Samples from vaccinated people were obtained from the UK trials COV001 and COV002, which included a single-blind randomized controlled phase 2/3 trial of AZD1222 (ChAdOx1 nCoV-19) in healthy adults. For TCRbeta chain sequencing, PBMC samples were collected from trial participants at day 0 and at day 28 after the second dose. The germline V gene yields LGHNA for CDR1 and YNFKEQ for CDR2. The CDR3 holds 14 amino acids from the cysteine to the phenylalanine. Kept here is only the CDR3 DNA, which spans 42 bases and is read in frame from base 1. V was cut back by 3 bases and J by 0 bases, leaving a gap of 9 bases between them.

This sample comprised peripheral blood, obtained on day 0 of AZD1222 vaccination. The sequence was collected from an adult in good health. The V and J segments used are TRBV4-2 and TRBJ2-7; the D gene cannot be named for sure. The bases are TGTGCCAGCAGCCAGTCTCAGAACTCCTACGAGCAGTACTTC. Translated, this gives CASSQSQNSYEQYF.